One sample yielded the 25 T cell receptor beta chains listed below, sequenced in a study of T cell changes during pregnancy in multiple sclerosis. Repertoires were generated with immunoSEQ multiplex PCR, while TCRdb's copy carries only in-frame clones and drops some. The sample yields fewer than 150,000 clones, about 95% seen once. Sample: peripheral blood, taken after pregnancy. All receptors come from a female donor with multiple sclerosis, enrolled in a pregnancy study.

The V gene is TRBV10-3, the J gene TRBJ2-3, with D uncertain. The V end was cut by 6 bases, the J end by 3 bases, with 4 bases between. This CDR3 region has 11 residues. CDR1 ENHRY and CDR2 SYGVKD come from the germline V gene. CDR3 sequence (DNA): TGTGCCATCAGACAAACAGATACGCAGTATTTT. As protein: CAIRQTDTQYF.

The gene calls are TRBV4-2 and TRBJ2-1; 9 nucleotides line up with TRBD2. Germline V gene data show CDR1 as LGHNA and CDR2 as YNFKEQ. The trim removed 1 base at V and 9 bases at J, leaving 7 bases unmatched. This CDR3 has 15 amino acids. The CDR3 sequence: CASSQASGVLGEQFF. CDR3 in DNA: TGTGCCAGCAGCCAAGCTAGCGGGGTCTTGGGTGAGCAGTTCTTC.

J is TRBJ2-5 and V is TRBV5-6; TRBD1 aligns across 9 bases. Germline loops: CDR1 SGHDT, CDR2 YYEEEE. The CDR3 length is 15 residues. V was pared by 3 bases and J by 5 bases, with 8 bases of the junction left unmatched. The CDR3 DNA follows: TGTGCCAGCAGCTCGGGACAGGGACCTGATGAGACCCAGTACTTC. Translating it yields CASSSGQGPDETQYF.

This chain connects TRBV7-3 to TRBJ2-1; TRBD2 matches 12 bases. The length of the CDR3 is 15 residues. Germline CDR1 reads SGHTA; CDR2 reads FQGTGA. The V segment lost 5 bases and the J segment 6 bases; nucleotides outside the gene matches: 5. CDR3 region: CASSARLAGVNEQFF. CDR3 sequence (DNA): TGTGCCAGCAGCGCGCGACTAGCGGGAGTCAATGAGCAGTTCTTC.

The chain joins TRBV30 to TRBJ1-1; 8 bases map to TRBD1. V shed 5 bases and J 11 bases; nucleotides not matched to a gene: 10. Germline V gives CDR1 GTSNPN, CDR2 SVGIG (reference sequence). This CDR3 contains 12 residues. CDR3 loop: CAWFLGRGPAFF. The CDR3 region has the DNA TGTGCCTGGTTTCTAGGCAGGGGGCCCGCTTTCTTT. Together with reference TRBV30 and TRBJ1-1, the CDR3 gives the full variable domain: SQTIHQWPATLVQPVGSPLSLECTVEGTSNPNLYWYRQAAGRGLQLLFYSVGIGQISSEVPQNLSASRPQDRQFILSSKKLLLSDSGFYLCAWFLGRGPAFFGQGTRLTVV.

This sequence joins TRBV4-1 and TRBJ1-4; D is unclear. Germline V gene lookup returns CDR1 MGHRA and CDR2 YSYEKL. The CDR3 is 17 residues long. Trimming shortened V by 0 bases and J by 5 bases, and 16 bases separated the two germline ends. The CDR3 DNA sequence: TGCGCCAGCAGCCAAGAGGTCTCTTTAGGGAGGAATGAAAAACTGTTTTTT. This codes for CASSQEVSLGRNEKLFF.

The CDR3 loop reads CAISEHRGHEQFF. Written as DNA, the CDR3 is TGTGCCATCAGTGAGCACAGGGGCCATGAGCAGTTCTTC. The chain combines TRBV10-3 with TRBJ2-1, with 7 bases aligning to TRBD1. The CDR3 has 13 amino acids. J was trimmed by 8 bases and V by 2 bases; bases with no gene match: 3. Germline lookup yields CDR1 ENHRY and CDR2 SYGVKD.

This rearrangement joins TRBV4-1 to TRBJ2-4, with D tentatively TRBD2 (6 bases). V gave up 4 bases and J gave up 1 base, with 14 bases separating them. The CDR3 runs to 16 residues. Germline lookup yields CDR1 MGHRA and CDR2 YSYEKL. CDR3 nucleotide sequence: TGCGCCAGCAGCCTCACCAACCGGGGGGCCAAAAACATTCAGTACTTC. As protein: CASSLTNRGAKNIQYF.

This rearrangement joins TRBV11-3 to TRBJ2-7, with 8 bases aligning to TRBD2. The CDR3 contains 17 residues. The V and J ends lost 1 base and 3 bases, in that order; junction bases with no gene match: 11. CDR1 and CDR2 (germline): SGHNT, YENEEA. CDR3 DNA sequence: TGTGCCAGCAGCTTAGTAGGGGAGCGGGAGCCGCTCTACGAGCAGTACTTC. This sequence encodes CASSLVGEREPLYEQYF.

In this sample, this clone turned up once. The chain couples TRBV11-3 to TRBJ2-7; TRBD1 matches 11 bases. This CDR3 comprises 16 residues. J was trimmed by 4 bases and V by 1 base; bases with no gene match: 6. Germline assignment: CDR1 SGHNT and CDR2 YENEEA. The CDR3 DNA reads TGTGCCAGCAGCTTAGGCGGGACAGGGGGTCTGTACGAGCAGTACTTC. This encodes CASSLGGTGGLYEQYF.

This rearrangement joins TRBV5-8 to TRBJ1-2; weak D call: TRBD1 (6 bases). The V gene lost 3 bases and the J gene lost 3 bases, with 9 bases spanning the gap. From germline, CDR1 is SGHTS and CDR2 YDEGEE. The CDR3 runs 13 residues. CDR3 DNA: TGTGCCAGCAGCTGGCGGACAGACTATGGCTACACCTTC. The encoded protein is CASSWRTDYGYTF. Full variable domain (outside the CDR3, taken from reference TRBV5-8 and TRBJ1-2): EAGVTQSPTHLIKTRGQQATLRCSPISGHTSVYWYQQALGLGLQFLLWYDEGEERNRGNFPPRFSGRQFPNYSSELNVNALELEDSALYLCASSWRTDYGYTFGSGTRLTVV.

J is TRBJ2-1 and V is TRBV19; a possible D gene is TRBD2 (6 bases). The germline V gene encodes CDR1 LNHDA and CDR2 SQIVND (reference sequence). The CDR3 consists of 15 residues. The germline V and J ends were trimmed by 4 bases and 2 bases, with 12 bases remaining between them. CDR3 sequence (DNA): TGTGCCAGTAGTACAGCCGGGGGAGCCTACAATGAGCAGTTCTTC. Residues: CASSTAGGAYNEQFF.

The genes are TRBV6-5 and TRBJ2-7, with 8 bases identical to TRBD2. Trimming removed 7 bases from V and 4 bases from J; junction bases left unmatched: 9. CDR3 length: 14 amino acids. Germline loops: CDR1 MNHEY, CDR2 SVGAGI. The CDR3 region is CASNKAGDSYEQYF. CDR3 DNA sequence: TGTGCCAGCAATAAAGCGGGAGATTCATACGAGCAGTACTTC.

In this sample, this clone turned up once. The chain couples TRBV6-1 to TRBJ2-7, with D possibly TRBD2 on 5 matching bases. Per germline, CDR1 MNHNS and CDR2 SASEGT. V was clipped by 2 bases and J by 0 bases, with 5 bases between them. This CDR3 contains 13 residues. The CDR3 DNA follows: TGTGCCAGCAGTGAACGGGGCTCCTACGAGCAGTACTTC. It specifies CASSERGSYEQYF.

CDR3 protein: CASSEEDRKNIQYF. CDR3 nucleotide sequence: TGTGCCAGCAGTGAGGAGGACAGGAAAAACATTCAGTACTTC. This chain links TRBV6-1 with TRBJ2-4; 7 nucleotides match TRBD1. Germline trimming cut 3 bases from V and 4 bases from J; bases unmatched to any gene: 3. The germline gives CDR1 MNHNS, CDR2 SASEGT. This CDR3 contains 14 residues.

The chain combines TRBV28 with TRBJ2-7; TRBD1 aligns across 7 bases. CDR1 and CDR2 from the germline V gene are MDHEN and SYDVKM. V lost 3 bases to trimming and J lost 1 base; unmatched junction nucleotides: 9. CDR3 length equals 16 residues. The CDR3 is CASSFDYPGQSYEQYF. As DNA, the CDR3 is TGTGCCAGCAGTTTCGATTATCCGGGACAGTCCTACGAGCAGTACTTC.

To note about this clone: The junction and the germline gene differ at one end; a read error may be behind it. This chain uses TRBV28 with TRBJ2-1; no definite D call. The CDR3 covers 12 residues. Per the germline V gene, CDR1 is MDHEN and CDR2 is SYDVKM. In DNA form, the CDR3 reads TGTGCCAGCAGTTCTCAGAGGCCCACGTCTATCTTC. It yields the protein CASSSQRPTSIF.

This clone was counted between two and nine times. This chain connects TRBV6-5 to TRBJ1-2; D is unresolved. CDR3 length: 15 residues. Germline V gives CDR1 MNHEY, CDR2 SVGAGI. Deletions cut 0 bases from V and 8 bases from J, with 16 bases between. The CDR3 coding sequence is TGTGCCAGCAGTTACTCGAAATGGGCAAACGGAGGCTACACCTTC. Translated, it gives CASSYSKWANGGYTF.

The rearrangement links TRBV9 to TRBJ2-3, with D unresolved. This CDR3 contains 13 residues. Germline CDR1 and CDR2: SGDLS and YYNGEE. V was shortened by 0 bases and J by 2 bases, with 4 bases between the two germline ends. For the CDR3, the DNA is TGTGCCAGCAGCGTAGGTATCACAGATACGCAGTATTTT. Protein product: CASSVGITDTQYF.

The chain recombines TRBV4-3 with TRBJ1-2; perhaps TRBD1 as D (6 bases). The germline V gene encodes CDR1 LGHNA and CDR2 YSLEER. The V and J ends lost 1 base and 7 bases respectively, with 13 bases between them. CDR3 size: 14 residues. The CDR3 loop is CASSQAGTLSGYTF. DNA of the CDR3: TGCGCCAGCAGCCAAGCAGGGACACTTAGTGGCTACACCTTC.

This clone occurred a few times. The chain has TRBV20-1 and TRBJ1-1; D uncertain. Germline V lookup: CDR1 DFQATT, CDR2 SNEGSKA (reference sequence). The CDR3 covers 11 residues. V was cut by 7 bases and J by 2 bases, with 8 bases left in between. The DNA of the CDR3 is TGCAGTGAGTACAGCAACACTGAAGCTTTCTTT. It translates to CSEYSNTEAFF.

V gene TRBV29-1 combines with J gene TRBJ1-2, with D possibly TRBD1 on 6 matching bases. The CDR3 runs 12 residues. Trimming pared 4 bases from V and 4 bases from J, leaving 10 bases between. Germline V lookup: CDR1 SQVTM, CDR2 ANQGSEA. The CDR3 DNA sequence: TGCAGCGTTGCGACAGGTTCCTATGGCTACACCTTC. It is translated as CSVATGSYGYTF. The full variable domain, in which reference TRBV29-1 and TRBJ1-2 provide the parts outside the CDR3, is SAVISQKPSRDICQRGTSLTIQCQVDSQVTMMFWYRQQPGQSLTLIATANQGSEATYESGFVIDKFPISRPNLTFSTLTVSNMSPEDSSIYLCSVATGSYGYTFGSGTRLTVV.

This clone was seen once. The rearrangement links TRBV11-3 to TRBJ2-7; 7 nucleotides line up with TRBD1. Germline CDR1 reads SGHNT; CDR2 reads YENEEA. The V gene end was trimmed by 5 bases and the J gene end by 0 bases; junction bases not matched to a gene: 7. CDR3 length: 15 residues. Here the CDR3 reads CASSPTGANSYEQYF. The CDR3 DNA follows: TGTGCCAGCAGCCCCACAGGGGCGAACTCCTACGAGCAGTACTTC.

The chain links TRBV5-6 to TRBJ2-1; D not certain. This CDR3 has 17 amino acids. V shed 0 bases and J shed 6 bases, with 19 bases lying between them. Germline assignment: CDR1 SGHDT and CDR2 YYEEEE. The CDR3 DNA is TGTGCCAGCAGCTTGGAACTGTCGTGGTACGATCGCAATGAGCAGTTCTTC. Its protein is CASSLELSWYDRNEQFF.

The chain links TRBV5-6 to TRBJ2-5; 10 bases align to TRBD2. J was trimmed by 1 base and V by 3 bases; bases with no gene match: 3. Per the germline V gene, CDR1 is SGHDT and CDR2 is YYEEEE. The CDR3 loop spans 15 amino acids. The CDR3 spells CASSSGLAAQETQYF. The CDR3 nucleotides read TGTGCCAGCAGCTCTGGACTAGCGGCCCAAGAGACCCAGTACTTC.